The 11 T cell receptor beta chains listed next were all sequenced from one sample in a study of patients and donors after allogeneic stem cell transplantation. TCRdb passed the RT-PCR reads through MiXCR, listing each CDR3 protein once. The sample contains some 960,000 distinct CDR3 sequences, approximately 18% of which appear only once. Input material: blood, either unsorted or a sorted T cell fraction (not recorded which). These receptors all stem from a human donor who was either an allogeneic HSCT recipient or a stem cell or donor lymphocyte infusion donor (not recorded which). It is not recorded whose cells these are; they may come from a transplant donor.

The chain links TRBV3-1 to TRBJ2-7; TRBD2 agrees at 7 bases. With V trimmed by 0 bases and J by 5 bases, 16 bases remained unmatched. CDR3 length: 18 amino acids. Germline V CDR1 and CDR2: LGHDT, YNNKEL (reference sequence). The CDR3 region has the DNA TGTGCCAGCAGCCAAGATGCCCTAGCGGCCAAATTACCCGACGAGCAGTACTTC. Protein: CASSQDALAAKLPDEQYF.

This clonotype was detected many times. This rearrangement joins TRBV12-3 or TRBV12-4 to TRBJ1-4, with D hard to call. The CDR3 is 12 residues long. V dropped 7 bases and J dropped 7 bases, with 10 bases sitting between them. CDR3 nucleotides: TGTGCCAGCACTGAAGCCGGTGAAAAACTGTTTTTT. It encodes CASTEAGEKLFF.

The rearrangement uses TRBV7-3 and TRBJ1-1; D not certain. The CDR3 contains 15 residues. CDR1 is SGHTA and CDR2 is FQGTGA in the germline V gene. Between the trimmed V and J ends, which lost 2 bases and 1 base, there was a span of 11 bases. As DNA, the CDR3 is TGTGCCAGCAGCTTAGCGGGCGATACGAACACTGAAGCTTTCTTT. Its protein product is CASSLAGDTNTEAFF.

A few counts support this clonotype. The V call is TRBV20-1, the J call TRBJ2-1; 11 bases map to TRBD2. CDR1 and CDR2 (germline): DFQATT, SNEGSKA (reference sequence). The V and J ends lost 3 bases and 7 bases, in that order; junction bases with no gene match: 11. CDR3 length: 16 amino acids. The chain's CDR3 is CSASSLSTSGSNEQFF. CDR3 DNA sequence: TGCAGTGCTAGCTCTTTATCCACTAGCGGGAGTAATGAGCAGTTCTTC.

This clonotype was counted between two and nine times. The chain carries TRBV6-2 or TRBV6-3 and TRBJ2-1; D assignment may be TRBD1 or TRBD2 (5 bases each). The CDR3 extends over 15 amino acids. Per germline, CDR1 MNHEY and CDR2 SVGEGT. Trimming left V 5 bases short and J 5 bases short, with 16 bases between. CDR3 region: CASSTLSGTNNEQFF. The CDR3, as DNA: TGTGCCAGCAGTACCTTATCCGGGACCAACAATGAGCAGTTCTTC.

The chain has TRBV12-3 or TRBV12-4 and TRBJ1-1; D may be TRBD1 (6 bases). CDR3 length: 13 residues. Between the trimmed V and J ends, which lost 7 bases and 4 bases, there was a span of 13 bases. CDR3 sequence (DNA): TGTGCCAGCACCAGGGGCCAGGTCACTGAAGCTTTCTTT. Its protein product is CASTRGQVTEAFF.

The sample holds a few counts of this clonotype. V gene TRBV10-2 combines with J gene TRBJ2-1; a weak D match, TRBD2 (7 bases). The germline CDR1 and CDR2 sequences are WSHSY and SAAADI. The germline V and J ends were trimmed by 4 bases and 5 bases, with 18 bases remaining between them. The CDR3 has 16 residues. The CDR3 is CASSGGGGTANNEQFF. The CDR3 DNA is TGCGCCAGCAGTGGGGGGGGCGGCACGGCTAACAATGAGCAGTTCTTC.

A few counts support this clonotype. The chain employs TRBV20-1 and TRBJ2-5; 7 bases fit TRBD2. CDR1 DFQATT and CDR2 SNEGSKA come from the germline V gene (reference sequence). J was trimmed by 6 bases and V by 5 bases; bases with no gene match: 9. The CDR3 consists of 13 residues. The CDR3 DNA is TGCAGTGCTCCGGTCGGGGGGTGGAAGACCCAGTACTTC. This encodes CSAPVGGWKTQYF.

This CDR3 reads CASSQERGTGTEAFF. Here the CDR3 DNA reads TGCGCCAGCAGCCAAGAGCGGGGGACGGGCACTGAAGCTTTCTTT. The gene calls are TRBV4-3 and TRBJ1-1, with D possibly matching TRBD1 (5 bases). CDR1 and CDR2 from the germline V gene are LGHNA and YSLEER. The CDR3 length is 15 residues. The V and J ends lost 0 bases and 4 bases respectively, with 12 bases between them.

This clonotype was recorded at least ten times. Sequence at one end of the junction differs from germline and may be a read error. The J gene is TRBJ1-1, the V gene TRBV29-1; 8 bases are a match to TRBD1. This CDR3 contains 13 residues. Germline CDR1 SQVTM, CDR2 ANQGSEA. CDR3 coding DNA: TGCAGCGTAGAAGGGACAGGAGACACTGAAGCTTTCTTT. Translation: CSVEGTGDTEAFF.

This rearrangement joins TRBV7-6 to TRBJ2-1; D possibly corresponds to TRBD2 (5 bases). CDR3 size: 16 residues. The germline gives CDR1 SGHVS, CDR2 FNYEAQ. V lost 2 bases and J 2 bases, leaving 13 bases between the germline ends. As DNA, the CDR3 is TGTGCCAGCAGCTTATCGGTCCCAGCGGCCTACAATGAGCAGTTCTTC. It specifies CASSLSVPAAYNEQFF.